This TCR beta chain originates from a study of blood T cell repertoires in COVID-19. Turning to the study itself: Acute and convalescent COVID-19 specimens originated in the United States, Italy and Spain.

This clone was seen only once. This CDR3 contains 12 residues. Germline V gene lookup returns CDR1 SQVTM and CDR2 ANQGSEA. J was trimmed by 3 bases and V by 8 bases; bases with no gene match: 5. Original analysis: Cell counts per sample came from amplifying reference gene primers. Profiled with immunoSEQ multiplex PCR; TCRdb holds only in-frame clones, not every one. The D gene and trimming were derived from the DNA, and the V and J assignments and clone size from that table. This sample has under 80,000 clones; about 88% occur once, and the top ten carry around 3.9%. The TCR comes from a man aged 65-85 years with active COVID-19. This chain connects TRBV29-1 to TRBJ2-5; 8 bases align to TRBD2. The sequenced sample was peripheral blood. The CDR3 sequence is CSSGGGEETQYF. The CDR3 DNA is TGCAGCTCCGGGGGGGGAGAAGAGACCCAGTACTTC.